Described below is a single T cell receptor (beta chain) sequence and its context. What it binds is unknown. The V and J ends lost 6 bases and 5 bases, in that order; junction bases with no gene match: 8. Germline values: CDR1 SNHLY, CDR2 FYNNEI. This CDR3 spans 14 amino acids. Profiled with immunoSEQ multiplex PCR; TCRdb holds only in-frame clones, not every one. The sample includes about 120,000 clones, approximately 85% of them seen just once. Separate from the approximately 700-subject first cohort was the approximately 120-subject validation cohort, to which the donors belonged. The record originates from a study of cytomegalovirus exposure and HLA in healthy donors. Study-wide findings and caveats: Overall, 164 TCR beta chains were annotated as cytomegalovirus-associated. Cytomegalovirus status was reportedly diagnosed by the classifier with high sensitivity and specificity.

Sequenced material: PBMCs. The chain uses TRBV2 and TRBJ2-5; TRBD1 aligns across 8 bases. The origin of this receptor is a man younger than 35 in good health and CMV-seronegative. The CDR3 DNA follows: TGTGCCAGCAGGTACAGGGGGTCGGGGGAGACCCAGTACTTC. Protein product: CASRYRGSGETQYF.